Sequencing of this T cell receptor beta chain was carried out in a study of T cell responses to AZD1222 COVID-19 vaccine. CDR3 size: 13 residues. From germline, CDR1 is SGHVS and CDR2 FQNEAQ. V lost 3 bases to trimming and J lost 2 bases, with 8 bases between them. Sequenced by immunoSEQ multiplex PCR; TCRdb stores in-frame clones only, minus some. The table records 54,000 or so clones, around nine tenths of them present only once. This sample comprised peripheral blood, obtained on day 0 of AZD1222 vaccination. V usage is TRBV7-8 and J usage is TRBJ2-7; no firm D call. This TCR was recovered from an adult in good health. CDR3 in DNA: TGTGCCAGCAGCTTCCAGCGCACCTACGAGCAGTACTTC. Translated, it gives CASSFQRTYEQYF.